This T cell receptor beta chain comes out of a study of blood T cell repertoires in COVID-19 (TCRdb year 2020). With regard to the full study: Samples covering the acute and convalescent phases of COVID-19 were provided by collaborators in the United States, Italy and Spain. The material from the prospective study consisted of cDNA or gDNA derived from T cells, B-cell-depleted T cells, or PBMCs. Deeply sampled blood TCRbeta repertoires from subjects exposed to, actively infected with, or recovered from COVID-19 were included in the dataset. The repertoires were released in a freely available public database intended as a resource for research on the immune response to SARS-CoV-2. Samples came from the ongoing ImmuneRACE study (first 160 participants) plus 1,254 subjects from 6 global collaborators. Sample metadata almost always included a de-identified subject ID, COVID-19 status, age in years and sex. Where available, HLA class I and class II types were obtained from metadata supplied by the sample provider rather than from assay-based typing. Broad study findings and their caveats: The amount of clinical and demographic metadata varied by source and participant and was provided uncurated.

TCRbeta CDR3 regions were amplified from genomic DNA using the immunoSEQ Assay, a bias-controlled multiplex PCR. Processing in the source paper ran as follows. The number of nucleated cells in each sample was estimated from the amplification of reference gene primers within the assay. To quantify the absolute abundance of each unique TCRbeta CDR3 rearrangement, sequence reads were collapsed and filtered. For each sample, productive Simpson clonality was calculated as the square root of Simpson's diversity index over productive rearrangements. TCRdb's version of the immuneACCESS table is confined to in-frame rearrangements and falls short of the full clone set. An unresolved V gene accounts for under half of the shortfall where checked; the remainder is of unknown origin. The V and J calls and the clone size are those of that table, but D and trimming were determined from the DNA. The sample has some 210,000 clones on record, 70% to 90% of them singletons. Around 4.8% of the sample is in the top ten clones.

The CDR3, cysteine through phenylalanine, is 15 amino acids long. Kept here is only the CDR3 DNA, which spans 45 bases and is read in frame from base 1. The germline V gene supplies CDR1 SGHAT and CDR2 FQNNGV. V has 5 bases trimmed and J has 6 bases trimmed; junction bases matching no gene number 8. The collaborating institutions used their own protocols to collect whole blood in K2EDTA tubes. For TCRbeta analysis, collaborator samples were shipped as frozen whole blood, as isolated PBMCs, or as DNA extracted from either sample type. To note about this clone: The specificity of this receptor is unknown. No clone much larger than this one lies a single base away; base qualities are absent.

This TCR was recovered from a woman aged 40 to 50 with acute or convalescent COVID-19. What was sequenced was peripheral blood. The chain links TRBV11-2 with TRBJ1-1; the junction holds 11 bases that match TRBD1. The CDR3 region: CASSAGTGGFAEAFF. The DNA sequence follows: TGTGCCAGCAGCGCCGGGACAGGGGGTTTCGCTGAAGCTTTCTTT.